The 9 T cell receptor beta chains below were found in one sample sequenced in a study of beta chain features in type 1 diabetes. cDNA synthesis used the whole RNA isolate, giving expressed TCRB sequences. Profiled with immunoSEQ multiplex PCR; TCRdb holds only in-frame clones, not every one. The sample lists around 400,000 clones; less than 15% were seen once. Sequences were obtained from naive CD4+ T cells from blood. These receptors all come from a woman aged 18-35 years in good health.

Only a few counts were recorded for this clone. The V and J genes are TRBV19 and TRBJ2-4, with 10 bases aligning to TRBD2. The CDR3 runs to 14 residues. The junction had 3 bases not matched to a gene; V was cut back by 3 bases and J by 7 bases. Per germline, CDR1 LNHDA and CDR2 SQIVND (reference sequence). The DNA for the CDR3 is TGTGCCAGTAGTATCGCGGGACTAGCGAACATTCAGTACTTC. It translates to CASSIAGLANIQYF.

This clone was found a few times. V usage is TRBV25-1 and J usage is TRBJ1-5; 8 bases fit TRBD1. Germline lookup yields CDR1 MGHDK and CDR2 SYGVNS. The CDR3 loop spans 16 amino acids. V trimming: 7 bases; J trimming: 0 bases; junction bases outside the gene matches: 8. This chain's CDR3 is CASTDRERHSNQPQHF. In nucleotides, the CDR3 is TGTGCCAGCACGGACAGGGAAAGACATAGCAATCAGCCCCAGCATTTT.

Worth noting for this clone: Other DNA sequences in the same sample also yield this CDR3. The chain is built from TRBV7-2 and TRBJ2-5, with 8 positions matching TRBD1. The CDR3 runs 14 residues. Germline V gene data show CDR1 as SGHTA and CDR2 as FQGNSA. With V trimmed by 4 bases and J by 5 bases, 6 bases remained unmatched. CDR3 residues: CASSSRTGKETQYF. The CDR3 nucleotides are TGTGCCAGCAGCTCCCGGACAGGGAAGGAGACCCAGTACTTC.

The chain uses TRBV2 and TRBJ2-5; D may be TRBD1 (6 bases). Trimming shortened V by 10 bases and J by 2 bases, and 17 bases separated the two germline ends. Germline V lookup: CDR1 SNHLY, CDR2 FYNNEI. The CDR3 is 14 residues long. The CDR3 DNA reads as TGTGCCACCTCTATACAGGGACCTCAAGAGACCCAGTACTTC. Encoded protein: CATSIQGPQETQYF.

This clone has just a few counts. V gene TRBV4-2 combines with J gene TRBJ2-7; 10 nucleotides match TRBD1. Germline V lookup: CDR1 LGHNA, CDR2 YNFKEQ. This CDR3 has 19 residues. The J segment lost 3 bases and the V segment lost 0 bases, leaving 14 bases of the junction unmatched. The CDR3 bases are TGTGCCAGCAGCCAAGATTTGACAGGGGGCGCAACTAGGGTCTACGAGCAGTACTTC. This codes for CASSQDLTGGATRVYEQYF.

The rearrangement joins TRBV19 to TRBJ2-3; D possibly corresponds to TRBD1 (7 bases). Germline CDR1 LNHDA, CDR2 SQIVND (reference sequence). The CDR3 is 14 residues long. V shed 5 bases and J shed 6 bases, with 15 bases lying between them. CDR3 sequence reads: CASSGGGTWDTQYF. Written as DNA, the CDR3 is TGTGCCAGTAGTGGAGGGGGCACCTGGGATACGCAGTATTTT.

In this sample, this clone turned up a few times. V is TRBV6-6 and J is TRBJ2-7; D remains unclear. Trimming shortened V by 4 bases and J by 4 bases, and 11 bases separated the two germline ends. The CDR3 covers 13 residues. CDR1 MNHNY and CDR2 SVGAGI come from the germline V gene (reference sequence). Here the CDR3 reads CASSSSRPYEQYF. The CDR3 nucleotides are TGTGCCAGCAGTTCGTCCAGGCCTTACGAGCAGTACTTC.

The rearrangement uses TRBV4-1 and TRBJ1-4; possible D gene TRBD1, 6 bases. The germline V and J ends were trimmed by 3 bases and 5 bases, with 16 bases remaining between them. Germline V gives CDR1 MGHRA, CDR2 YSYEKL. The CDR3 loop spans 16 amino acids. The CDR3 nucleotides are TGCGCCAGCAGCCACCAAAGGGGGGGGCTGAATGAAAAACTGTTTTTT. It codes for CASSHQRGGLNEKLFF.

The V and J genes are TRBV5-4 and TRBJ2-7; D might be TRBD1 (6 bases). CDR3 length equals 15 residues. With 1 base removed from V and 2 bases from J, the gap between germline ends came to 13 bases. From germline, CDR1 is SGHNT and CDR2 YYREEE (reference sequence). The CDR3 spells CASSLMGRDTYEQYF. CDR3 nucleotide sequence: TGTGCCAGCAGCTTGATGGGACGGGACACCTACGAGCAGTACTTC. Combining the CDR3 with reference TRBV5-4 and TRBJ2-7 gives the whole variable domain ETGVTQSPTHLIKTRGQQVTLRCSSQSGHNTVSWYQQALGQGPQFIFQYYREEENGRGNFPPRFSGLQFPNYSSELNVNALELDDSALYLCASSLMGRDTYEQYFGPGTRLTVT.